Below, 5 T cell receptor beta chains from the same sample are listed, as sequenced in a study of cytotoxic CD8 clonotypes in ibrutinib-treated CLL. Produced via immunoSEQ multiplex PCR; TCRdb's table is partial and in-frame only. The sample records 200,000 to 250,000 clones, approximately 75% being singletons. The sequencing here drew on PBMCs, taken after 12 months of ibrutinib treatment. The receptors were gathered from a human donor with chronic lymphocytic leukemia.

The gene calls are TRBV9 and TRBJ1-5; maybe TRBD1 (5 bases). The V and J ends lost 5 bases and 6 bases respectively, with 12 bases between them. Germline CDR1 is SGDLS and CDR2 is YYNGEE. This CDR3 has 13 amino acids. The CDR3 DNA is TGTGCCAGCAGTCAAACCGGGGGTCAGCCCCAGCATTTT. This gives the protein CASSQTGGQPQHF. The variable domain in full, with the rest retrieved from reference TRBV9 and TRBJ1-5, is DSGVTQTPKHLITATGQRVTLRCSPRSGDLSVYWYQQSLDQGLQFLIQYYNGEERAKGNILERFSAQQFPDLHSELNLSSLELGDSALYFCASSQTGGQPQHFGDGTRLSIL.

A few counts support this clone. The chain employs TRBV18 and TRBJ2-7; 9 positions match TRBD1. Trimming cost V 3 bases and J 7 bases; bases outside gene matches: 10. This CDR3 has 15 residues. Germline values: CDR1 KGHSH, CDR2 LQKENI. CDR3 protein: CASSPLVTGGREQYF. Written as DNA, the CDR3 is TGTGCCAGCTCACCCCTTGTGACAGGGGGAAGGGAGCAGTACTTC.

In DNA form, the CDR3 reads TGTGCCAGCAGCTTAGAGGTTAGACTGGGCGTACAAGAGACCCAGTACTTC. Translated: CASSLEVRLGVQETQYF. The chain recombines TRBV7-9 with TRBJ2-5; D gene unclear. This CDR3 is built from 17 residues. Trimming removed 1 base from V and 2 bases from J, with 17 bases in between. Germline CDR1 reads SEHNR; CDR2 reads FQNEAQ (reference sequence).

The chain recombines TRBV10-3 with TRBJ2-7; 9 bases align to TRBD1. The J segment lost 4 bases and the V segment lost 5 bases, leaving 6 bases of the junction unmatched. Germline loops: CDR1 ENHRY, CDR2 SYGVKD. This CDR3 has 14 residues. CDR3 in DNA: TGTGCCATCAGTCGACAACAGGGGGCGTACGAGCAGTACTTC. Its protein product is CAISRQQGAYEQYF.

This rearrangement joins TRBV5-4 to TRBJ1-2; no clear D gene. Trimming stripped 4 bases from V and 0 bases from J, with 10 bases between. Germline values: CDR1 SGHNT, CDR2 YYREEE (reference sequence). The CDR3 covers 14 residues. This chain's CDR3 is CASSPFSANYGYTF. CDR3 nucleotide sequence: TGTGCCAGCAGCCCTTTTTCAGCTAACTATGGCTACACCTTC. The whole variable domain, remainder taken from reference TRBV5-4 and TRBJ1-2, is ETGVTQSPTHLIKTRGQQVTLRCSSQSGHNTVSWYQQALGQGPQFIFQYYREEENGRGNFPPRFSGLQFPNYSSELNVNALELDDSALYLCASSPFSANYGYTFGSGTRLTVV.